This T cell receptor (beta chain) was recorded in a study of blood T cell repertoires in COVID-19. On the study more broadly: Sources were T cells, B-cell-depleted T cells, or PBMCs; the material itself was cDNA or gDNA.

Data came from immunoSEQ multiplex PCR; TCRdb stores just in-frame clones and leaves some out. Found here are 330,000 or so clones, 88% of them singletons; the top ten hold approximately 1%. This TCR derives from a woman aged 25 to 39 who had been exposed to COVID-19. Sequenced: PBMCs or T cells enriched from blood (not recorded which).

The CDR3 is CASSLHTDTQYF. The DNA for the CDR3 is TGTGCCAGCAGCTTACACACAGATACGCAGTATTTT. The chain employs TRBV11-3 and TRBJ2-3; no definite D call. Germline V gene lookup returns CDR1 SGHNT and CDR2 YENEEA. V was clipped by 2 bases and J by 2 bases, with 2 bases between them. This CDR3 spans 12 amino acids.